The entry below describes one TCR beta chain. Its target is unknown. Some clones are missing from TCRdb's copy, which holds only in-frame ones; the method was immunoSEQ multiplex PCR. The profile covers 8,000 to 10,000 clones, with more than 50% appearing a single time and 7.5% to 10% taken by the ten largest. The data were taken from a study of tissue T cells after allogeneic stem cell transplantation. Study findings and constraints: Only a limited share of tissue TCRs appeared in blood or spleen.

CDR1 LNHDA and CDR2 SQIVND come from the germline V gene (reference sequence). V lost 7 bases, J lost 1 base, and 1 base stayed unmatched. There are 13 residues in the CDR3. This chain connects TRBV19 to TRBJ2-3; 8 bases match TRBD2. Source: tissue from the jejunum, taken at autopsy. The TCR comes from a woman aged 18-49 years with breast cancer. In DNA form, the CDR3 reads TGTGCCAGTAAGACTAGCGGCACAGATACGCAGTATTTT. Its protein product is CASKTSGTDTQYF.